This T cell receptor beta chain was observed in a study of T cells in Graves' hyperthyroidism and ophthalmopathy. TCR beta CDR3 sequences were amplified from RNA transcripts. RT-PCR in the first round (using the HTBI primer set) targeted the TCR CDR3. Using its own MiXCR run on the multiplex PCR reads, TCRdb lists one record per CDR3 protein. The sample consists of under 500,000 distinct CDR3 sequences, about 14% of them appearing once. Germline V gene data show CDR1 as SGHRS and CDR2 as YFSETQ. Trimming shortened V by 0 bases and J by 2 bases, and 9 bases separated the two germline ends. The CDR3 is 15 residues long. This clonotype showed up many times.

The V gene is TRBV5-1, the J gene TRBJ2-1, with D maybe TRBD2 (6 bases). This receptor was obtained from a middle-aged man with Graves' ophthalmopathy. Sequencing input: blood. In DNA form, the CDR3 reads TGCGCCAGCAGCTTGGTAGCGGAGACCTACAATGAGCAGTTCTTC. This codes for CASSLVAETYNEQFF. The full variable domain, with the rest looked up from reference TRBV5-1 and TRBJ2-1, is KAGVTQTPRYLIKTRGQQVTLSCSPISGHRSVSWYQQTPGQGLQFLFEYFSETQRNKGNFPGRFSGRQFSNSRSEMNVSTLELGDSALYLCASSLVAETYNEQFFGPGTRLTVL.